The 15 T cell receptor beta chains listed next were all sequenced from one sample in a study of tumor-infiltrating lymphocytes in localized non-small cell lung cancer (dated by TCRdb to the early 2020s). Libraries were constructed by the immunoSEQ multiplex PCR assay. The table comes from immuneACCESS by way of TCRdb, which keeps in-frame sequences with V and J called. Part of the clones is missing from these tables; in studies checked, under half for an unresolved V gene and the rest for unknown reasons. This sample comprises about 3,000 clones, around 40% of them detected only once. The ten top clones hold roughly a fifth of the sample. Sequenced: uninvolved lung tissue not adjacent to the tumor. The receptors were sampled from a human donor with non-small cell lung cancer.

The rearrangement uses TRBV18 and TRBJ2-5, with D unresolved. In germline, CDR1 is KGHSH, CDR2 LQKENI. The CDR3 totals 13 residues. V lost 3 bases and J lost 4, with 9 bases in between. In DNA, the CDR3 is TGTGCCAGCTCACCTAGGGTGGGAGAGACCCAGTACTTC. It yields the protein CASSPRVGETQYF.

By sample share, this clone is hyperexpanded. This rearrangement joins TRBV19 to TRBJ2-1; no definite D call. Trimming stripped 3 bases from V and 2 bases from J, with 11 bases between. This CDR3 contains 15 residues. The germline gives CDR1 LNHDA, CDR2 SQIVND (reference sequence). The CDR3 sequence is CASSIVQGPYNEQFF. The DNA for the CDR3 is TGTGCCAGTAGTATTGTTCAAGGCCCCTACAATGAGCAGTTCTTC.

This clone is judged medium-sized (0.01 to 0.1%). The CDR3 loop is CASSTGRNTDTQYF. CDR3 DNA sequence: TGTGCCAGTAGTACGGGACGGAACACAGATACGCAGTATTTT. The V call is TRBV19, the J call TRBJ2-3; either TRBD1 or TRBD2 may fit D (5 bases each). The germline gives CDR1 LNHDA, CDR2 SQIVND (reference sequence). The CDR3 spans 14 residues. V was clipped by 4 bases and J by 2 bases, with 10 bases between them.

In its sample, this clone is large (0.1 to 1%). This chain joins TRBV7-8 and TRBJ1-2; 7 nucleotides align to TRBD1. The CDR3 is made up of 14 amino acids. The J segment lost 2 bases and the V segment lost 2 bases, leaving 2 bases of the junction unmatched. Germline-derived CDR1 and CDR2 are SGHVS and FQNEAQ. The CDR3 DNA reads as TGTGCCAGCAGCTTAACGGGACAGAACTATGGCTACACCTTC. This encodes CASSLTGQNYGYTF.

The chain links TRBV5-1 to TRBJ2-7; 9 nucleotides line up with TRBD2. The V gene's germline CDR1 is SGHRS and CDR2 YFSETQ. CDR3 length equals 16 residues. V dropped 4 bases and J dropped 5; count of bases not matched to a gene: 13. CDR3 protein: CASSVVGAGGPNEQYF. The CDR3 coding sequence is TGCGCCAGCAGCGTCGTCGGGGCGGGAGGGCCGAACGAGCAGTACTTC.

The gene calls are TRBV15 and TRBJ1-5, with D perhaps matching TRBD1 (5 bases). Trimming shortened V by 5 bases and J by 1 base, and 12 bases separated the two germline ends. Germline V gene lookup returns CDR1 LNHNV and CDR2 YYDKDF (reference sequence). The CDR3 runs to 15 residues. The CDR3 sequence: CATSEGRLSNQPQHF. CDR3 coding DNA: TGTGCCACCAGCGAGGGACGGCTCAGCAATCAGCCCCAGCATTTT. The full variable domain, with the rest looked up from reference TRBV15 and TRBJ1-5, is DAMVIQNPRYQVTQFGKPVTLSCSQTLNHNVMYWYQQKSSQAPKLLFHYYDKDFNNEADTPDNFQSRRPNTSFCFLDIRSPGLGDTAMYLCATSEGRLSNQPQHFGDGTRLSIL.

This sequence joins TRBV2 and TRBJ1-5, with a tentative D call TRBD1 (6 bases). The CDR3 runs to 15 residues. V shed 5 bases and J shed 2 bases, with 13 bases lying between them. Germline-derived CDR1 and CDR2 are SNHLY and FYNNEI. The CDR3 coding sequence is TGTGCCAGCAGTTTTGGGGGCGAGGGCAATCAGCCCCAGCATTTT. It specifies CASSFGGEGNQPQHF.

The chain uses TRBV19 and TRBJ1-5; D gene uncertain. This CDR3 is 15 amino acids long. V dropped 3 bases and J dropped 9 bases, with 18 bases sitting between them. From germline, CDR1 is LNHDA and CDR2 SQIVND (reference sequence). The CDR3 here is CASSISAEGFGPQHF. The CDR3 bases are TGTGCCAGTAGTATTTCGGCGGAGGGATTCGGGCCCCAGCATTTT.

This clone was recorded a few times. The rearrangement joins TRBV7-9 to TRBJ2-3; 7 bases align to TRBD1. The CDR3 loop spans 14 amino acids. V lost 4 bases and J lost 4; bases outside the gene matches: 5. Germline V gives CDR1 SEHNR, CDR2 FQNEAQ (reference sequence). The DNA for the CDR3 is TGTGCCAGCAGCTGGGGACAGCTGGCAGATACGCAGTATTTT. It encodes CASSWGQLADTQYF. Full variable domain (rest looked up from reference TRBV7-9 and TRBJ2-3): DTGVSQNPRHKITKRGQNVTFRCDPISEHNRLYWYRQTLGQGPEFLTYFQNEAQLEKSRLLSDRFSAERPKGSFSTLEIQRTEQGDSAMYLCASSWGQLADTQYFGPGTRLTVL.

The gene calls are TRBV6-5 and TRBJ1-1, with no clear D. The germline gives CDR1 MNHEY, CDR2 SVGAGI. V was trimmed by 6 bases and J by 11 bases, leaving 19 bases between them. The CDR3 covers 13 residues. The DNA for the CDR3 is TGTGCCAGCAGGTATATGGGCCAGTACGCCGCTTTCTTT. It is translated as CASRYMGQYAAFF.

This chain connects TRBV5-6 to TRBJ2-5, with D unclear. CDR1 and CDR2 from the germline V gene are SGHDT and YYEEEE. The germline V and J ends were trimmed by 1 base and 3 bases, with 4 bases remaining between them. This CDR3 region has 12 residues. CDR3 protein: CASSLTEETQYF. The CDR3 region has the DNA TGTGCCAGCAGCTTGACAGAAGAGACCCAGTACTTC.

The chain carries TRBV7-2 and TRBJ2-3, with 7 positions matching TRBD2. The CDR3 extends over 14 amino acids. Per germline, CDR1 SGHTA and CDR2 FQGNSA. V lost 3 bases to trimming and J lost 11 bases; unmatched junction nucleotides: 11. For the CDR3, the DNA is TGTGCCAGCAGCTTCCAAACGGGCGGGGAGGGGCAGTATTTT. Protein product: CASSFQTGGEGQYF.

The CDR3 spells CASGSGLATETQYF. DNA of the CDR3: TGTGCCAGCGGGTCGGGACTAGCGACAGAGACCCAGTACTTC. The chain uses TRBV7-8 and TRBJ2-5; 10 bases align to TRBD2. Germline CDR1 is SGHVS and CDR2 is FQNEAQ. After removal of 8 bases from V and 4 bases from J, the junction contained 7 bases not matched to a gene. CDR3 length: 14 amino acids. The full variable domain, its missing parts supplied by reference TRBV7-8 and TRBJ2-5, is GAGVSQSPRYKVAKRGQDVALRCDPISGHVSLFWYQQALGQGPEFLTYFQNEAQLDKSGLPSDRFFAERPEGSVSTLKIQRTQQEDSAVYLCASGSGLATETQYFGPGTRLLVL.

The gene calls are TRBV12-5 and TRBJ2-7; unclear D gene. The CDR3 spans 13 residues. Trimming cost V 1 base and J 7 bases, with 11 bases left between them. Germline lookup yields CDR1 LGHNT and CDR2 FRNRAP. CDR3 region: CASGLGHTGEQYV. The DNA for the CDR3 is TGTGCTAGTGGTTTGGGCCACACCGGGGAGCAGTACGTC.

In DNA, the CDR3 is TGCGCCAGCAGCTTTTTTCCTAGCGCCACAGATACGCAGTATTTT. Its translation: CASSFFPSATDTQYF. The rearrangement links TRBV5-1 to TRBJ2-3; a weak D match, TRBD2 (6 bases). Germline values: CDR1 SGHRS, CDR2 YFSETQ. Trimming took off 2 bases at V and 2 bases at J, with 12 bases between the two ends. The CDR3 extends over 15 amino acids. The full variable domain, completed using reference TRBV5-1 and TRBJ2-3, is KAGVTQTPRYLIKTRGQQVTLSCSPISGHRSVSWYQQTPGQGLQFLFEYFSETQRNKGNFPGRFSGRQFSNSRSEMNVSTLELGDSALYLCASSFFPSATDTQYFGPGTRLTVL.